This TCR beta chain was sequenced in a study of T cells in Graves' hyperthyroidism and ophthalmopathy. Across the study: It was at initial diagnosis, before any treatment, that peripheral blood was collected.

General study results and limits: Most clonotypes expanded in the thyroid (above 0.001) were also present in blood.

The germline V and J ends were trimmed by 6 bases and 1 base, with 12 bases remaining between them. There are 15 residues in the CDR3. The CDR3 regions of TCR beta were amplified from RNA transcripts. TCR CDR3 regions were first amplified by RT-PCR with HTBI primers. TCRdb passed the multiplex PCR reads through MiXCR, listing each CDR3 protein once. The sample has about 560,000 distinct CDR3 sequences; approximately 15% are singletons. This clonotype was recorded at least ten times. Its antigen is undetermined. Newly diagnosed hyperthyroidism, duration under 2 months, in patients aged 18 to 65. Any patient presenting with uncontrolled infection, other autoimmune disease, pregnancy or lactation was left out.

The receptor was derived from a woman aged 25-40 years with Graves' hyperthyroidism. The chain couples TRBV12-3 or TRBV12-4 to TRBJ2-2; tentative D call: TRBD2 (6 bases). Source material: blood. In DNA, the CDR3 is TGTGCCAGCAGGGCGGGACCACGGAACACCGGGGAGCTGTTTTTT. Its translation is CASRAGPRNTGELFF.